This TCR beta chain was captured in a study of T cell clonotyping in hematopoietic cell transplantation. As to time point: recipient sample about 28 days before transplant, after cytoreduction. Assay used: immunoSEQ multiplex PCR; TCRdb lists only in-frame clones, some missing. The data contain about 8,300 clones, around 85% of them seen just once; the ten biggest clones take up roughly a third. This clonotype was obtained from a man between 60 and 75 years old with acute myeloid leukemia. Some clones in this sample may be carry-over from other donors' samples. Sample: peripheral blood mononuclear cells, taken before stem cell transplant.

CDR3 amino acids: CASSLELAGTGELFF. CDR3 coding DNA: TGTGCCAGCAGCTTGGAACTAGCGGGGACCGGGGAGCTGTTTTTT. This chain connects TRBV5-4 to TRBJ2-2, with TRBD2 identical over 10 bases. Germline V gives CDR1 SGHNT, CDR2 YYREEE (reference sequence). The CDR3 covers 15 residues. The V segment lost 0 bases and the J segment 5 bases; nucleotides outside the gene matches: 1.